The 17 T cell receptor beta chains below all came from one sample that was sequenced in a study of blood T cell repertoires in COVID-19. TCRdb's table, derived via immunoSEQ multiplex PCR, lists solely in-frame clones and lacks some. The table shows approximately 220,000 clones, with around 85% occurring only once. The sample was peripheral blood. These receptor sequences come from a man aged 35 to 55 with acute or convalescent COVID-19.

The rearrangement joins TRBV5-4 to TRBJ2-1, with D maybe TRBD1 (6 bases). The germline V gene has CDR1 SGHNT and CDR2 YYREEE (reference sequence). The CDR3 totals 15 residues. Deletions cut 4 bases from V and 7 bases from J, with 18 bases between. The CDR3 here is CASSPWDTRSNEQFF. The CDR3 bases are TGTGCCAGCAGCCCCTGGGACACTCGTAGTAATGAGCAGTTCTTC.

The chain recombines TRBV6-2 or TRBV6-3 with TRBJ1-1; 8 bases fit TRBD1. There are 16 residues in the CDR3. Trimming took 2 bases from V and 1 from J; bases not matched to a gene: 6. CDR1 MNHEY and CDR2 SVGEGT come from the germline V gene. Here the CDR3 reads CASSYRQGIGNTEAFF. CDR3 nucleotide sequence: TGTGCCAGCAGTTACCGACAGGGGATTGGGAACACTGAAGCTTTCTTT.

The CDR3 DNA follows: TGTGCCAGCAGCCAGGGGGCGCGAGGAAACACCATATATTTT. Translating it yields CASSQGARGNTIYF. The chain recombines TRBV4-2 with TRBJ1-3; TRBD1 is a possible D gene (6 bases). Trimming left V 3 bases short and J 4 bases short, with 10 bases between. Germline V gene sequence: CDR1 LGHNA, CDR2 YNFKEQ. This CDR3 has 14 amino acids.

Here the CDR3 reads CSASRQGEVNQPQHF. The DNA for the CDR3 is TGCAGTGCTAGTCGTCAGGGGGAGGTAAATCAGCCCCAGCATTTT. The chain combines TRBV20-1 with TRBJ1-5; 7 bases line up with TRBD1. Trimming cost V 3 bases and J 4 bases; bases outside gene matches: 9. The CDR3 length is 15 residues. Germline lookup yields CDR1 DFQATT and CDR2 SNEGSKA (reference sequence).

This chain links TRBV30 with TRBJ2-3; weak D call: TRBD1 (6 bases). Germline V gene sequence: CDR1 GTSNPN, CDR2 SVGIG (reference sequence). Trimming pared 3 bases from V and 3 bases from J, leaving 10 bases between. The CDR3 extends over 13 amino acids. The CDR3 sequence: CAWRERGTDTQYF. The CDR3 DNA is TGTGCCTGGAGGGAGAGGGGGACAGATACGCAGTATTTT.

The V and J genes are TRBV10-1 and TRBJ2-3, with D perhaps matching TRBD2 (7 bases). V was shortened by 2 bases and J by 3 bases, with 12 bases between the two germline ends. Germline V CDR1 and CDR2: WNHNN, SYGVQD (reference sequence). CDR3 length: 15 amino acids. The CDR3 region is CASSEGGGSTDTQYF. Written as DNA, the CDR3 is TGCGCCAGCAGTGAGGGCGGGGGCTCGACAGATACGCAGTATTTT.

This chain uses TRBV21-1 with TRBJ2-1; the table names TRBD2, a call not compared with the DNA. TRBV21-1 represents a pseudogene. This CDR3 comprises 17 residues. DNA for the CDR3: TGTGCCAGCAGCAAAGACGTTAGCCCGAAGCGGGGCACTGAGCAGTTCTTC. It codes for CASSKDVSPKRGTEQFF.

The chain has TRBV15 and TRBJ2-5, with TRBD2 as a possible D gene (5 bases). CDR1 is LNHNV, CDR2 YYDKDF, per germline (reference sequence). Between the trimmed V and J ends, which lost 1 base and 3 bases, there was a span of 6 bases. CDR3 length: 13 residues. CDR3 protein: CATSRGREETQYF. The CDR3 bases are TGTGCCACCAGCAGAGGGCGGGAAGAGACCCAGTACTTC.

The chain couples TRBV6-4 to TRBJ2-7; D might be TRBD2 (5 bases). Germline CDR1 reads MRHNA; CDR2 reads SNTAGT. The CDR3 covers 13 residues. The germline V and J ends were trimmed by 2 bases and 7 bases, with 12 bases remaining between them. CDR3 sequence (DNA): TGTGCCAGCAGTGACGGTCCGACGGGGGAGCAGTACTTC. Translated, it gives CASSDGPTGEQYF.

The chain couples TRBV28 to TRBJ1-1; D remains ambiguous. The CDR3 runs to 14 residues. CDR1 and CDR2 from the germline V gene are MDHEN and SYDVKM. Trimming shortened V by 4 bases and J by 4 bases, and 13 bases separated the two germline ends. The CDR3 sequence is CASSSFAQATEAFF. CDR3 in DNA: TGTGCCAGCAGTTCCTTCGCCCAAGCCACTGAAGCTTTCTTT.

A single count supports this clone. The chain is built from TRBV15 and TRBJ1-2, with D unclear. The CDR3 has 13 amino acids. Trimming pared 3 bases from V and 8 bases from J, leaving 13 bases between. CDR1 is LNHNV, CDR2 YYDKDF, per germline (reference sequence). The CDR3 protein is CATSRPAAAGYTF. The CDR3 DNA reads TGTGCCACCAGCAGGCCGGCCGCGGCCGGCTACACCTTC.

The genes are TRBV19 and TRBJ2-7, with D perhaps TRBD2 (6 bases). Trimming left V 6 bases short and J 3 bases short, with 18 bases between. Germline V gives CDR1 LNHDA, CDR2 SQIVND (reference sequence). The CDR3 is 15 amino acids. CDR3 sequence reads: CASRPQGGTNYEQYF. For the CDR3, the DNA is TGTGCCAGTAGGCCCCAAGGAGGGACCAACTACGAGCAGTACTTC.

This chain connects TRBV2 to TRBJ2-7; 7 nucleotides agree with TRBD1. V gave up 6 bases and J gave up 3 bases; unmatched junction bases: 14. The CDR3 runs 16 residues. Germline V gene data show CDR1 as SNHLY and CDR2 as FYNNEI. CDR3 bases: TGTGCCAGCAGCCCCCGGGCACCGGGACAGTTCTACGAGCAGTACTTC. It codes for CASSPRAPGQFYEQYF.

The rearrangement joins TRBV5-5 to TRBJ2-7; D is perhaps TRBD1 (5 bases). The CDR3 is 17 amino acids. CDR1 is SGHKS and CDR2 is YYEKEE in the germline V gene (reference sequence). V was pared by 1 base and J by 1 base, with 18 bases between. The CDR3 sequence is CASSLLEARQPSYEQYF. The CDR3 DNA sequence: TGTGCCAGCAGCTTGCTAGAGGCAAGACAGCCTTCCTACGAGCAGTACTTC.

The rearrangement uses TRBV2 and TRBJ1-1; 8 bases agree with TRBD1. CDR3 length: 13 residues. V shed 4 bases, J shed 5 bases, and the junction held 3 bases outside the gene matches. Germline CDR1 and CDR2: SNHLY and FYNNEI. The CDR3 DNA follows: TGTGCCAGCAGTGGGACAGGGTTGACTGAAGCTTTCTTT. Its translation is CASSGTGLTEAFF.

The chain links TRBV27 to TRBJ2-7, with D tentatively TRBD1 (6 bases). V lost 3 bases and J lost 4, with 22 bases in between. This CDR3 spans 17 amino acids. CDR1 and CDR2 from the germline V gene are MNHEY and SMNVEV (reference sequence). CDR3 protein: CASSFGGHTGSLYEQYF. The CDR3 coding sequence is TGTGCCAGCAGTTTCGGCGGCCATACAGGGAGTCTTTACGAGCAGTACTTC.

This chain links TRBV7-9 with TRBJ2-7; possible D gene TRBD1, 6 bases. The ends were cut back, 3 bases at V and 3 bases at J, with 9 bases in the middle. There are 13 residues in the CDR3. The V gene's germline CDR1 is SEHNR and CDR2 FQNEAQ (reference sequence). DNA of the CDR3: TGTGCCAGCAGCTTGGGACAACTCTACGAGCAGTACTTC. Protein product: CASSLGQLYEQYF.